The 7 T cell receptor beta chains presented below share a single source sample, sequenced in a study of a mutant IDH1 vaccine in newly diagnosed glioma. Time point in this sample: week 5, during vaccination. Topical imiquimod was applied with each vaccine dose, which held 300 ug of mutant IDH1 20-mer peptide. These receptors lack a known antigen. Produced via immunoSEQ multiplex PCR; TCRdb's table is partial and in-frame only. The table shows roughly 34,000 clones, with roughly 54% occurring only once. The starting material was PBMCs, obtained from a glioma patient whose treatment included an IDH1 peptide vaccine. All receptors derive from a woman between 18 and 30 years old with glioma.

This clone was detected only a few times. The chain has TRBV6-6 and TRBJ2-1, with 8 bases aligning to TRBD2. Germline CDR1 reads MNHNY; CDR2 reads SVGAGI (reference sequence). There are 14 residues in the CDR3. With V trimmed by 6 bases and J by 5 bases, 6 bases remained unmatched. CDR3 in DNA: TGTGCCAGCAGGAGCGGGAGTATGAACAATGAGCAGTTCTTC. It is translated as CASRSGSMNNEQFF.

The chain uses TRBV28 and TRBJ2-1, with 11 bases lining up with TRBD2. V shed 6 bases and J 6 bases; nucleotides not matched to a gene: 16. The germline V gene encodes CDR1 MDHEN and CDR2 SYDVKM. The CDR3 is made up of 18 amino acids. The DNA of the CDR3 is TGTGCCAGCAGCTTACTCCTGATCCCCGGGACTAGCGGCAATGAGCAGTTCTTC. Amino acid sequence: CASSLLLIPGTSGNEQFF. Full variable domain (outside the CDR3, taken from reference TRBV28 and TRBJ2-1): DVKVTQSSRYLVKRTGEKVFLECVQDMDHENMFWYRQDPGLGLRLIYFSYDVKMKEKGDIPEGYSVSREKKERFSLILESASTNQTSMYLCASSLLLIPGTSGNEQFFGPGTRLTVL.

This clone has a single count. The V and J genes are TRBV14 and TRBJ2-1; 8 bases map to TRBD1. Germline CDR1 reads SGHDN; CDR2 reads FVKESK. V gave up 5 bases and J gave up 10 bases; unmatched junction bases: 10. This CDR3 region has 14 residues. The CDR3 loop reads CASSTRTGSREQFF. The CDR3 nucleotides read TGTGCCAGCAGCACTCGGACAGGGTCCAGAGAGCAGTTCTTC.

The chain is built from TRBV30 and TRBJ1-2; D perhaps matches TRBD1 (5 bases). Germline lookup yields CDR1 GTSNPN and CDR2 SVGIG (reference sequence). V was pared by 2 bases and J by 3 bases, with 13 bases between. This CDR3 has 14 residues. CDR3 sequence (DNA): TGTGCCTGGAGTATAGGAACGGGGGACTATGGCTACACCTTC. Translated, it gives CAWSIGTGDYGYTF. The full variable domain, its missing parts supplied by reference TRBV30 and TRBJ1-2, is SQTIHQWPATLVQPVGSPLSLECTVEGTSNPNLYWYRQAAGRGLQLLFYSVGIGQISSEVPQNLSASRPQDRQFILSSKKLLLSDSGFYLCAWSIGTGDYGYTFGSGTRLTVV.

The genes are TRBV4-2 and TRBJ2-5; 7 bases align to TRBD2. Trimming took 0 bases from V and 2 from J; bases not matched to a gene: 3. Germline loops: CDR1 LGHNA, CDR2 YNFKEQ. The CDR3 is 15 amino acids. CDR3 in amino acids: CASSQDWTRQETQYF. CDR3 DNA sequence: TGTGCCAGCAGCCAAGATTGGACTAGACAAGAGACCCAGTACTTC.

In DNA form, the CDR3 reads TGTGCCAGCAGTGGAAGGGGTATTAGAAGCTCTGGGGCCAACGTCCTGACTTTC. It yields the protein CASSGRGIRSSGANVLTF. V gene TRBV25-1 combines with J gene TRBJ2-6; a weak D match, TRBD1 (5 bases). Trimming left V 4 bases short and J 0 bases short, with 16 bases between. The CDR3 length is 18 residues. Germline assignment: CDR1 MGHDK and CDR2 SYGVNS.

This clone showed up just a few times. The rearrangement links TRBV18 to TRBJ2-1; TRBD1 matches 9 bases. Germline V CDR1 and CDR2: KGHSH, LQKENI. The length of the CDR3 is 15 residues. J lost 8 bases, V lost 0 bases, and 5 bases had no gene match. The CDR3 protein is CASSPPTGGIYEQFF. CDR3 in DNA: TGTGCCAGCTCACCACCGACAGGGGGGATTTATGAGCAGTTCTTC.